The 5 T cell receptor beta chains in this list originate from one sample, sequenced in a study of metastatic and nonmetastatic thyroid tumors. Every patient was untreated before thyroid surgery. MiXCR reprocessed the PCR reads for TCRdb. Of tens of thousands of clones in the sample, 15% to 20% were seen once. Sequencing was performed on blood. The source of these receptors is a female donor with papillary thyroid cancer or a benign thyroid nodule (not recorded which). Some clones in this sample may be carry-over from other donors' samples.

This clone was picked up many times. The V call is TRBV29-1, the J call TRBJ1-4; TRBD1 is a possible D gene (5 bases). The CDR3 is made up of 13 amino acids. Per the germline V gene, CDR1 is SQVTM and CDR2 is ANQGSEA. Trimming took off 6 bases at V and 6 bases at J, with 14 bases between the two ends. The CDR3 loop reads CSVVGAAYEKLFF. As DNA, the CDR3 is TGCAGCGTGGTAGGGGCGGCTTATGAAAAACTGTTTTTT.

This clone was picked up many times. The junction departs from germline at one end; a sequencing error may be responsible. This chain links TRBV11-2 with TRBJ1-1; maybe TRBD1 (5 bases). The CDR3 has 16 amino acids. Germline loops: CDR1 SGHAT, CDR2 FQNNGV. Here the CDR3 reads CASSLGVDSKNTEASF. The CDR3 nucleotides are TGTGCCAGCAGCTTAGGGGTTGACAGTAAGAACACTGAAGCTTCCTTT. The full variable domain, in which reference TRBV11-2 and TRBJ1-1 provide the parts outside the CDR3, is EAGVAQSPRYKIIEKRQSVAFWCNPISGHATLYWYQQILGQGPKLLIQFQNNGVVDDSQLPKDRFSAERLKGVDSTLKIQPAKLEDSAVYLCASSLGVDSKNTEASFGQGTRLTVV.

This clone was observed many times. V is TRBV2 and J is TRBJ2-7; 11 nucleotides line up with TRBD2. The CDR3 spans 13 residues. Unmatched junction bases numbered 9, after V lost 10 bases and J lost 7 bases. The germline gives CDR1 SNHLY, CDR2 FYNNEI. The CDR3, as DNA: TGTGCCACCGGGACTAGCGGCCCCGGGGAGCAGTACTTC. It translates to CATGTSGPGEQYF.

The chain combines TRBV9 with TRBJ1-1; no clear D gene. CDR3 length: 16 amino acids. V was pared by 0 bases and J by 1 base, with 13 bases between. Germline V CDR1 and CDR2: SGDLS, YYNGEE. The CDR3 loop is CASSVVTSGPNTEAFF. CDR3 DNA: TGTGCCAGCAGCGTAGTCACCTCAGGCCCGAACACTGAAGCTTTCTTT. Filled out from reference TRBV9 and TRBJ1-1, the complete variable domain reads DSGVTQTPKHLITATGQRVTLRCSPRSGDLSVYWYQQSLDQGLQFLIQYYNGEERAKGNILERFSAQQFPDLHSELNLSSLELGDSALYFCASSVVTSGPNTEAFFGQGTRLTVV.

The chain uses TRBV5-1 and TRBJ1-6; D remains unclear. The CDR3 length is 13 residues. With 0 bases removed from V and 10 bases from J, the gap between germline ends came to 8 bases. Germline CDR1 is SGHRS and CDR2 is YFSETQ. CDR3 DNA sequence: TGCGCCAGCAGCTTGGGCCAGAGCTCACCCCTCCACTTT. This sequence encodes CASSLGQSSPLHF.